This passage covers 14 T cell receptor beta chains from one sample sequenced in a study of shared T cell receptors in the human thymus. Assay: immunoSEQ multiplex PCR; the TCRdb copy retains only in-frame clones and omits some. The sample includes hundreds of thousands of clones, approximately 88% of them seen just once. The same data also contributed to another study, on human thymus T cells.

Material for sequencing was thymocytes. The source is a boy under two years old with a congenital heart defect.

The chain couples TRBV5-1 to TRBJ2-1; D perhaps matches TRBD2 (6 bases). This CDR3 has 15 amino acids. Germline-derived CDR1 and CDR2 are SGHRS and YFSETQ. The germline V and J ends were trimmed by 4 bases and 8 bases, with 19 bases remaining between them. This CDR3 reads CASSGRLAGRHEQFF. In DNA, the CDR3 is TGCGCCAGCAGCGGACGACTTGCGGGACGTCATGAGCAGTTCTTC.

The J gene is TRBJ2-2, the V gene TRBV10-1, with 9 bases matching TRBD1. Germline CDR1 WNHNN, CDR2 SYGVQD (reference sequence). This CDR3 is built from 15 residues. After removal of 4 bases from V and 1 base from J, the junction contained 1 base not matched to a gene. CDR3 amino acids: CASSGTGENTGELFF. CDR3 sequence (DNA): TGCGCCAGCAGTGGGACAGGGGAGAACACCGGGGAGCTGTTTTTT.

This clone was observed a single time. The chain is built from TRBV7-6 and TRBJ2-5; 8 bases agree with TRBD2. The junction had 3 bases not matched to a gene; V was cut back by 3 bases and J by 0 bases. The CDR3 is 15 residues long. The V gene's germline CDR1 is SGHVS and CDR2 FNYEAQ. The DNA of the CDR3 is TGTGCCAGCAGCTTTTATAGCGGGAACCAAGAGACCCAGTACTTC. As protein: CASSFYSGNQETQYF.

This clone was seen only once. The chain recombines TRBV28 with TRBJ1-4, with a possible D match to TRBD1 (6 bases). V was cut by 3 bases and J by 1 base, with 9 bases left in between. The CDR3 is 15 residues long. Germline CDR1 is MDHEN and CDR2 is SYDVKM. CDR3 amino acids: CASSFRTVTNEKLFF. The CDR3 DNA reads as TGTGCCAGCAGTTTCAGGACAGTAACTAATGAAAAACTGTTTTTT.

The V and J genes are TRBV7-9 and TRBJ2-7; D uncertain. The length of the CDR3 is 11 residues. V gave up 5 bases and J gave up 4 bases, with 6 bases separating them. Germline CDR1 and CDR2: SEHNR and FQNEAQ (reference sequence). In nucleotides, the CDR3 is TGTGCCAGCAGCCTCCGTTACGAGCAGTACTTC. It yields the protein CASSLRYEQYF.

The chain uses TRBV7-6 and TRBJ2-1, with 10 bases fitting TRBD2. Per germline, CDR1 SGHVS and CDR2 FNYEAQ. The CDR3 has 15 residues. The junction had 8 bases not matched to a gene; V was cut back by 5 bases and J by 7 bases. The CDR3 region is CASSLTGLAVNEQFF. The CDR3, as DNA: TGTGCCAGCAGCCTCACAGGACTAGCGGTAAATGAGCAGTTCTTC. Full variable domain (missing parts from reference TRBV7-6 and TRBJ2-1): GAGVSQSPRYKVTKRGQDVALRCDPISGHVSLYWYRQALGQGPEFLTYFNYEAQQDKSGLPNDRFSAERPEGSISTLTIQRTEQRDSAMYRCASSLTGLAVNEQFFGPGTRLTVL.

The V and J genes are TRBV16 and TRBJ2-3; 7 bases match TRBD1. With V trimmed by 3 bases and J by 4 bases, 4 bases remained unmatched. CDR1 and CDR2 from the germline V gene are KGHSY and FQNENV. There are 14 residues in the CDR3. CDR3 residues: CASSQTGSADTQYF. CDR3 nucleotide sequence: TGTGCCAGCAGCCAGACAGGGAGCGCAGATACGCAGTATTTT. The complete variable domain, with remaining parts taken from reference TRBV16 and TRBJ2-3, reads GEEVAQTPKHLVRGEGQKAKLYCAPIKGHSYVFWYQQVLKNEFKFLISFQNENVFDETGMPKERFSAKCLPNSPCSLEIQATKLEDSAVYFCASSQTGSADTQYFGPGTRLTVL.

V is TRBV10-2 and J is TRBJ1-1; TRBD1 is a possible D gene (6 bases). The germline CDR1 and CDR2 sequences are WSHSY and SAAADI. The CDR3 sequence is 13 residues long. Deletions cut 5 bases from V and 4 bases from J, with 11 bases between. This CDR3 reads CASSQDRPTEAFF. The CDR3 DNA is TGCGCCAGCAGTCAAGACAGGCCCACTGAAGCTTTCTTT.

CDR3 protein: CASSPGLAGGSFLSEQFF. In DNA, the CDR3 is TGCGCCAGCAGCCCGGGACTAGCGGGAGGTAGCTTTCTATCTGAGCAGTTCTTC. The chain joins TRBV5-1 to TRBJ2-1, with TRBD2 matching 15 bases. CDR1 SGHRS and CDR2 YFSETQ come from the germline V gene. V lost 4 bases, J lost 9 bases, and 14 bases stayed unmatched. The CDR3 extends over 18 amino acids.

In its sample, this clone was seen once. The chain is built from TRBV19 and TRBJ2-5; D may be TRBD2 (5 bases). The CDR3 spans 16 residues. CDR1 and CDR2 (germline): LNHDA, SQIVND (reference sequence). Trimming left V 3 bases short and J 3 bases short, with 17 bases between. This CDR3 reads CASSIGSKLVEETQYF. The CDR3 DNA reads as TGTGCCAGTAGTATCGGTAGCAAACTAGTAGAAGAGACCCAGTACTTC.

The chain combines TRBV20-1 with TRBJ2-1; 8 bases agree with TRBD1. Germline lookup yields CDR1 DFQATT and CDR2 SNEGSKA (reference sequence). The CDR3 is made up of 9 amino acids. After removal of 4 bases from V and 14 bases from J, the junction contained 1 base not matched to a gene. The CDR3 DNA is TGCAGTGCTACGACAGGGGAGTTCTTC. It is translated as CSATTGEFF.

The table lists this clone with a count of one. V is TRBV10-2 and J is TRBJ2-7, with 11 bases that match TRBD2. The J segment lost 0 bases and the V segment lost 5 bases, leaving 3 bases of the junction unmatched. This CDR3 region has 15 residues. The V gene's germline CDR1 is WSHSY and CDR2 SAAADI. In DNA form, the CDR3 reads TGCGCCAGCAGTCCTACTAGCGGGAGCTCCTACGAGCAGTACTTC. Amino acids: CASSPTSGSSYEQYF.

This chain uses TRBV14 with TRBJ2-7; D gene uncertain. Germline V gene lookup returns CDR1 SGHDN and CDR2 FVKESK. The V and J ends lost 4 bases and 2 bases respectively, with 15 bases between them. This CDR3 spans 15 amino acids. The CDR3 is CASSPTSTEAYEQYF. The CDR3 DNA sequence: TGTGCCAGCAGCCCCACCTCGACCGAGGCCTACGAGCAGTACTTC.

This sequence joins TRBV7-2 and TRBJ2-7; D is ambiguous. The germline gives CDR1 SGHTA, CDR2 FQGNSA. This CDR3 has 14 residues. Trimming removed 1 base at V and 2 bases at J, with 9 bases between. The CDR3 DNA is TGTGCCAGCAGCTTAGTTACACAGACCTACGAGCAGTACTTC. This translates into CASSLVTQTYEQYF.